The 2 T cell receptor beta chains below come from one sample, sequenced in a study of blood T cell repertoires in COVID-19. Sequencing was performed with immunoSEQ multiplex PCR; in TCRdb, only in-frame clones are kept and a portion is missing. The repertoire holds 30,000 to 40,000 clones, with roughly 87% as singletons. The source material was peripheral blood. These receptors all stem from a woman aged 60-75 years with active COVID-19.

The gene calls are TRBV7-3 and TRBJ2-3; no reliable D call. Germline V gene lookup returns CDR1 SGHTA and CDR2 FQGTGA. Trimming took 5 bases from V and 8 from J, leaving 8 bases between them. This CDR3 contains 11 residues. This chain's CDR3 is CASSGSGTQYF. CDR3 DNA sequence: TGTGCCAGCAGCGGGTCGGGTACGCAGTATTTT.

The CDR3 DNA reads as TGTGCCACCAGTGATTTGAAAACTAGCGGGAGTATCTACAATGAGCAGTTCTTC. Its translation is CATSDLKTSGSIYNEQFF. The chain recombines TRBV24-1 with TRBJ2-1; 11 bases agree with TRBD2. Germline V CDR1 and CDR2: KGHDR, SFDVKD. V lost 0 bases to trimming and J lost 3 bases; unmatched junction nucleotides: 6. This CDR3 spans 18 amino acids.